The 23 T cell receptor beta chains below all came from one sample that was sequenced in a study of early T cells in non-severe SARS-CoV-2 infection. From the 5' RACE reads, TCRdb called clonotypes with MiXCR, one entry per CDR3 protein. Found here are some 22,000 distinct CDR3 sequences, 5% of them singletons; the top ten hold roughly 4.3%. The sequencing sample was made of whole blood. Receptor source: an adult who was a healthcare worker with PCR-confirmed SARS-CoV-2 infection or an uninfected control (not recorded which).

Judged by abundance, this clonotype is medium-sized. The V and J genes are TRBV11-3 and TRBJ1-1, with 7 bases fitting TRBD1. The J segment lost 5 bases and the V segment lost 4 bases, leaving 4 bases of the junction unmatched. Germline assignment: CDR1 SGHNT and CDR2 YENEEA. This CDR3 contains 13 residues. The CDR3 here is CASSSSGGTEAFF. In nucleotides, the CDR3 is TGTGCCAGCAGCTCATCAGGGGGGACTGAAGCTTTCTTT. Looking up the rest from reference TRBV11-3 and TRBJ1-1 gives the full variable domain: EAGVVQSPRYKIIEKKQPVAFWCNPISGHNTLYWYLQNLGQGPELLIRYENEEAVDDSQLPKDRFSAERLKGVDSTLKIQPAELGDSAVYLCASSSSGGTEAFFGQGTRLTVV.

In this sample, this clonotype turned up a few times. The chain recombines TRBV20-1 with TRBJ2-1; D is perhaps TRBD1 (6 bases). The V gene's germline CDR1 is DFQATT and CDR2 SNEGSKA (reference sequence). The V gene lost 6 bases and the J gene lost 8 bases, with 23 bases spanning the gap. CDR3 length: 15 residues. The CDR3 DNA is TGCAGTGCCCATCACGGACAGCTCGAGGGTCATGAGCAGTTCTTC. It codes for CSAHHGQLEGHEQFF.

This clonotype came up many times. The gene calls are TRBV11-2 and TRBJ2-7; the D is unclear. CDR3 length: 13 residues. The V and J ends lost 4 bases and 7 bases respectively, with 14 bases between them. Per germline, CDR1 SGHAT and CDR2 FQNNGV. The CDR3 DNA reads as TGTGCCAGCAGCTCTGGTCCGTTTAGGGAGCAGTACTTC. Protein product: CASSSGPFREQYF.

About this clonotype itself: A much larger clone lies a single base off, so this may be a read error. V gene TRBV11-2 combines with J gene TRBJ2-1, with no clear D. With 6 bases removed from V and 4 bases from J, the gap between germline ends came to 16 bases. From germline, CDR1 is SGHAT and CDR2 FQNNGV. The CDR3 loop spans 15 amino acids. CDR3 nucleotide sequence: TGTGCCAGCAGTCCCGAGCCGGGTACTTACAATGAGCAGTTCTTC. Translating gives CASSPEPGTYNEQFF.

This clonotype has at least ten counts. The chain has TRBV18 and TRBJ2-7; TRBD2 matches 7 bases. CDR1 KGHSH and CDR2 LQKENI come from the germline V gene. The length of the CDR3 is 15 residues. V lost 4 bases and J lost 4; bases outside the gene matches: 10. Here the CDR3 DNA reads TGTGCCAGCTCACTAGGACTAGTGGGGTCTTACGAGCAGTACTTC. Its protein product is CASSLGLVGSYEQYF. Variable domain in full (rest from reference TRBV18 and TRBJ2-7): NAGVMQNPRHLVRRRGQEARLRCSPMKGHSHVYWYRQLPEEGLKFMVYLQKENIIDESGMPKERFSAEFPKEGPSILRIQQVVRGDSAAYFCASSLGLVGSYEQYFGPGTRLTVT.

Ten or more counts support this clonotype. The chain's CDR3 is CASSEARTGGHTEAFF. CDR3 DNA sequence: TGTGCCAGCAGTGAAGCTCGAACAGGGGGTCACACTGAAGCTTTCTTT. This sequence joins TRBV6-1 and TRBJ1-1; 8 positions match TRBD1. Germline CDR1 is MNHNS and CDR2 is SASEGT. J lost 3 bases, V lost 0 bases, and 6 bases had no gene match. This CDR3 has 16 amino acids.

V usage is TRBV7-8 and J usage is TRBJ1-4, with D perhaps matching TRBD1 (5 bases). Trimming shortened V by 5 bases and J by 7 bases, and 14 bases separated the two germline ends. The CDR3 consists of 14 residues. Germline loops: CDR1 SGHVS, CDR2 FQNEAQ. The CDR3 spells CASSPLGGSEKLFF. The CDR3, as DNA: TGTGCCAGCAGCCCTCTTGGGGGGAGTGAAAAACTGTTTTTT.

The sample holds many counts of this clonotype. The rearrangement uses TRBV20-1 and TRBJ1-5, with D possibly TRBD1 on 6 matching bases. CDR1 is DFQATT, CDR2 SNEGSKA, per germline (reference sequence). The CDR3 runs 14 residues. Trimming left V 3 bases short and J 3 bases short, with 12 bases between. CDR3 in DNA: TGCAGTGCTAGTCCTAGGACAGCCAATCAGCCCCAGCATTTT. Residues: CSASPRTANQPQHF.

In this sample, this clonotype is medium-sized. V is TRBV19 and J is TRBJ1-3; D perhaps matches TRBD1 (5 bases). Trimming pared 4 bases from V and 0 bases from J, leaving 10 bases between. The germline CDR1 and CDR2 sequences are LNHDA and SQIVND (reference sequence). The CDR3 is 15 amino acids. The CDR3 is CASSTGHSSGNTIYF. CDR3 sequence (DNA): TGTGCCAGTAGTACCGGACACTCCTCTGGAAACACCATATATTTT. Based on the CDR3 plus reference TRBV19 and TRBJ1-3, the full variable domain is DGGITQSPKYLFRKEGQNVTLSCEQNLNHDAMYWYRQDPGQGLRLIYYSQIVNDFQKGDIAEGYSVSREKKESFPLTVTSAQKNPTAFYLCASSTGHSSGNTIYFGEGSWLTVV.

This clonotype turned up a few times. The J gene is TRBJ2-2, the V gene TRBV15, with D uncertain. The germline gives CDR1 LNHNV, CDR2 YYDKDF (reference sequence). Trimming removed 1 base from V and 10 bases from J, with 7 bases in between. The CDR3 sequence is 12 residues long. The CDR3 DNA reads TGTGCCACCAGCAGAGTAGGGCCGGAGCTGTTTTTT. Residues: CATSRVGPELFF.

The genes are TRBV6-6 and TRBJ2-4; weak D call: TRBD2 (5 bases). V was clipped by 0 bases and J by 8 bases, with 14 bases between them. The CDR3 sequence is 15 residues long. Germline V gene sequence: CDR1 MNHNY, CDR2 SVGAGI (reference sequence). The CDR3 DNA reads TGTGCCAGCAGTTACTCGGAAGGACGGGGTGACATTCAGTACTTC. It specifies CASSYSEGRGDIQYF.

The chain is built from TRBV29-1 and TRBJ1-1, with TRBD1 as a possible D gene (5 bases). CDR3 length: 13 amino acids. CDR1 SQVTM and CDR2 ANQGSEA come from the germline V gene. The ends were cut back, 1 base at V and 2 bases at J, with 8 bases in the middle. CDR3 bases: TGCAGCGTTGAAGGGACACTTAACACTGAAGCTTTCTTT. Translated, it gives CSVEGTLNTEAFF. The full variable domain, completed using reference TRBV29-1 and TRBJ1-1, is SAVISQKPSRDICQRGTSLTIQCQVDSQVTMMFWYRQQPGQSLTLIATANQGSEATYESGFVIDKFPISRPNLTFSTLTVSNMSPEDSSIYLCSVEGTLNTEAFFGQGTRLTVV.

V gene TRBV7-9 combines with J gene TRBJ2-3, with a weak D call TRBD2 (6 bases). This CDR3 comprises 16 residues. Germline-derived CDR1 and CDR2 are SEHNR and FQNEAQ (reference sequence). Trimming removed 5 bases at V and 2 bases at J, with 17 bases between. CDR3 region: CASSITGTGNTDTQYF. As DNA, the CDR3 is TGTGCCAGCAGCATCACCGGGACTGGAAACACAGATACGCAGTATTTT. The whole variable domain, remainder taken from reference TRBV7-9 and TRBJ2-3, is DTGVSQNPRHKITKRGQNVTFRCDPISEHNRLYWYRQTLGQGPEFLTYFQNEAQLEKSRLLSDRFSAERPKGSFSTLEIQRTEQGDSAMYLCASSITGTGNTDTQYFGPGTRLTVL.

The table lists this clonotype with many counts. The V and J genes are TRBV20-1 and TRBJ1-1; possibly TRBD1 for D (5 bases). The CDR3 spans 14 residues. V lost 3 bases, J lost 0 bases, and 11 bases lay in between. The germline V gene has CDR1 DFQATT and CDR2 SNEGSKA (reference sequence). The chain's CDR3 is CSASGDLMNTEAFF. The DNA of the CDR3 is TGCAGTGCTAGCGGGGACTTAATGAACACTGAAGCTTTCTTT.

This clonotype has ten or more counts. The rearrangement links TRBV4-1 to TRBJ2-1; no reliable D call. Germline assignment: CDR1 MGHRA and CDR2 YSYEKL. V dropped 1 base and J dropped 6 bases, with 13 bases sitting between them. The CDR3 sequence is 15 residues long. The CDR3 here is CASSQGLVLGNEQFF. In DNA, the CDR3 is TGCGCCAGCAGCCAAGGGCTAGTCCTCGGCAATGAGCAGTTCTTC.

This clonotype occurred many times. The rearrangement joins TRBV2 to TRBJ1-6; 7 bases fit TRBD1. The CDR3 has 15 amino acids. The trim removed 4 bases at V and 9 bases at J, leaving 9 bases unmatched. Per germline, CDR1 SNHLY and CDR2 FYNNEI. The CDR3 loop reads CASSAMTGSSSPLHF. In nucleotides, the CDR3 is TGTGCCAGCAGTGCAATGACAGGGAGTAGTTCACCCCTCCACTTT. The variable domain in full, with the rest retrieved from reference TRBV2 and TRBJ1-6, is EPEVTQTPSHQVTQMGQEVILRCVPISNHLYFYWYRQILGQKVEFLVSFYNNEISEKSEIFDDQFSVERPDGSNFTLKIRSTKLEDSAMYFCASSAMTGSSSPLHFGNGTRLTVT.

This clonotype was observed a few times. V usage is TRBV24-1 and J usage is TRBJ2-3, with TRBD2 matching over 8 bases. Germline CDR1 and CDR2: KGHDR and SFDVKD. The length of the CDR3 is 16 residues. J gave up 3 bases and V 3 bases, and 7 bases lay outside the gene matches. This CDR3 is CATSDGPREGTDTQYF. The CDR3 coding sequence is TGTGCCACCAGTGATGGTCCCCGGGAGGGGACAGATACGCAGTATTTT.

This clonotype was observed many times. This CDR3 is CASRPGLAGRQETQYF. CDR3 bases: TGTGCCAGCAGGCCCGGACTAGCGGGGAGGCAAGAGACCCAGTACTTC. V gene TRBV6-1 combines with J gene TRBJ2-5, with 12 bases identical to TRBD2. This CDR3 region has 16 residues. Germline-derived CDR1 and CDR2 are MNHNS and SASEGT. Germline trimming cut 6 bases from V and 2 bases from J; bases unmatched to any gene: 7.

There are many counts of this clonotype. The V call is TRBV11-2, the J call TRBJ2-7; TRBD1 matches 9 bases. This CDR3 spans 15 amino acids. V lost 1 base and J lost 1; bases outside the gene matches: 2. Per germline, CDR1 SGHAT and CDR2 FQNNGV. The CDR3 bases are TGTGCCAGCAGCTTAGTGGGGACAGGGTCCTACGAGCAGTACTTC. It encodes CASSLVGTGSYEQYF. Full variable domain (missing parts from reference TRBV11-2 and TRBJ2-7): EAGVAQSPRYKIIEKRQSVAFWCNPISGHATLYWYQQILGQGPKLLIQFQNNGVVDDSQLPKDRFSAERLKGVDSTLKIQPAKLEDSAVYLCASSLVGTGSYEQYFGPGTRLTVT.

The sample holds many counts of this clonotype. This chain uses TRBV20-1 with TRBJ2-5; a weak D match, TRBD2 (6 bases). Germline CDR1 is DFQATT and CDR2 is SNEGSKA (reference sequence). V lost 4 bases to trimming and J lost 1 base, with 31 bases between them. The CDR3 sequence is 20 residues long. This chain's CDR3 is CSATPAPPTGTPLGQETQYF. The CDR3 DNA reads as TGCAGTGCTACCCCCGCCCCACCGACCGGGACTCCCCTGGGCCAAGAGACCCAGTACTTC.

Many counts were recorded for this clonotype. This rearrangement joins TRBV10-3 to TRBJ2-7; TRBD2 matches at 8 bases. The trim removed 0 bases at V and 6 bases at J, leaving 1 base unmatched. This CDR3 contains 13 residues. Germline V gene sequence: CDR1 ENHRY, CDR2 SYGVKD. In nucleotides, the CDR3 is TGTGCCATCAGTGAGTCCGGGGGGGCCGAGCAGTACTTC. Translating it yields CAISESGGAEQYF.

Only a few counts were recorded for this clonotype. The rearrangement uses TRBV24-1 and TRBJ2-1; 8 positions match TRBD1. The CDR3 has 16 residues. With V trimmed by 3 bases and J by 0 bases, 3 bases remained unmatched. Germline-derived CDR1 and CDR2 are KGHDR and SFDVKD. The CDR3 here is CATSDRRGLSYNEQFF. The CDR3 DNA reads as TGTGCCACCAGTGATCGCAGGGGGCTCTCCTACAATGAGCAGTTCTTC.

This clonotype occurred a few times. The chain has TRBV19 and TRBJ2-2, with 7 nucleotides matching TRBD1. Trimming took 4 bases from V and 6 from J; bases not matched to a gene: 5. CDR1 is LNHDA, CDR2 SQIVND, per germline (reference sequence). The CDR3 spans 14 residues. The CDR3 region is CASSTKQGSGELFF. CDR3 coding DNA: TGTGCCAGTAGTACGAAACAGGGGTCCGGGGAGCTGTTTTTT.